Listed here are 25 T cell receptor beta chains from one sample, sequenced in a study of post-analysis software for immune sequencing data. Which antigens these TCRs recognize remains unknown. Study-wide results and limits: Controls showed lower frequencies than patients for roughly 5 TRBV segments, and TRBV5-6, TRBV5-1 and TRBV20-1 were among these.

Unique molecular identifiers were built into the TCR beta cDNA libraries. TCRdb itself ran the PCR reads through MiXCR, one entry per CDR3 protein. The sample includes some 240,000 distinct CDR3 sequences, 35% to 40% of them seen just once. The source material was blood. Receptors originate from a girl aged 5-17 years with multiple sclerosis.

The V and J genes are TRBV5-1 and TRBJ2-1, with 10 bases aligning to TRBD2. Germline CDR1 and CDR2: SGHRS and YFSETQ. After removal of 0 bases from V and 5 bases from J, the junction contained 11 bases not matched to a gene. The CDR3 runs to 18 residues. CDR3 nucleotide sequence: TGCGCCAGCAGCTTGGGACCATTAGCGGGAGGTGGGGACAATGAGCAGTTCTTC. Translation gives CASSLGPLAGGGDNEQFF.

The V and J genes are TRBV7-2 and TRBJ2-7, with D maybe TRBD2 (5 bases). V lost 5 bases to trimming and J lost 6 bases, with 23 bases between them. This CDR3 contains 16 residues. Germline CDR1 SGHTA, CDR2 FQGNSA. CDR3 in DNA: TGTGCCAGCAGCCTAGGTGGACTCGACCGTTGGAGCGAGCAGTACTTC. It specifies CASSLGGLDRWSEQYF.

Details on this clonotype: This sequence may be a read error, since a much larger clone differs from it by one base. The V and J genes are TRBV5-1 and TRBJ2-5, with D possibly matching TRBD2 (5 bases). Germline V gene data show CDR1 as SGHRS and CDR2 as YFSETQ. The CDR3 totals 15 residues. The CDR3 DNA sequence: TGCGCCAGCAGCTTGGGGACGGGAATCGGAGAGATCCAGTACTTC. Residues: CASSLGTGIGEIQYF.

This chain links TRBV6-1 with TRBJ2-1; D gene uncertain. Germline V lookup: CDR1 MNHNS, CDR2 SASEGT. This CDR3 comprises 13 residues. Trimming removed 2 bases from V and 8 bases from J, with 10 bases in between. The CDR3 DNA sequence: TGTGCCAGCAGTGAAATGGTAGGGCATGAGCAGTTCTTC. Amino acids: CASSEMVGHEQFF.

Concerning this clonotype: It may be a read error: a sequence one base away is much more abundant. This rearrangement joins TRBV12-3 or TRBV12-4 to TRBJ2-1; 9 bases line up with TRBD2. The DNA end lines up better with TRBJ2-7; the J call may be wrong. CDR3 length: 13 residues. This chain's CDR3 is CASWTSEVNEQYF. The CDR3 DNA reads as TGTGCCTCCTGGACTAGCGAAGTTAATGAGCAGTACTTC.

V and J are TRBV7-2 and TRBJ1-1; maybe TRBD1 (5 bases). V dropped 2 bases and J dropped 0 bases, with 7 bases sitting between them. From germline, CDR1 is SGHTA and CDR2 FQGNSA. The CDR3 is made up of 14 amino acids. CDR3 amino acids: CASSLRGMNTEAFF. The CDR3 region has the DNA TGTGCCAGCAGCTTAAGGGGTATGAACACTGAAGCTTTCTTT.

The sample holds a few counts of this clonotype. V is TRBV2 and J is TRBJ2-7; 13 bases agree with TRBD2. The V and J ends lost 5 bases and 7 bases, in that order; junction bases with no gene match: 5. Germline V CDR1 and CDR2: SNHLY, FYNNEI. The CDR3 spans 14 residues. The CDR3 DNA reads as TGTGCCAGCAGTAGACTAGCGGGAGGACAAGAGCAGTACTTC. Translation: CASSRLAGGQEQYF.

Turning to this clonotype: A much more abundant neighbour one base away suggests this may be a read error. The chain uses TRBV7-2 and TRBJ2-1; weak D call: TRBD1 (7 bases). Germline CDR1 SGHTA, CDR2 FQGNSA. V gave up 2 bases and J gave up 10 bases, with 15 bases separating them. The CDR3 length is 14 residues. CDR3 bases: TGTGCCAGCAGCTTACCACAGGGGAGGCCGGAGCAGTTCTTC. Its protein is CASSLPQGRPEQFF.

Here the CDR3 DNA reads TGTGCCAGCAGCCCCCGGGTGGACGGTTTCTACGAGCAGTACTTC. This encodes CASSPRVDGFYEQYF. The V gene is TRBV11-2, the J gene TRBJ2-7; D gene unclear. CDR3 length: 15 amino acids. Trimming removed 5 bases from V and 3 bases from J, with 17 bases in between. In germline, CDR1 is SGHAT, CDR2 FQNNGV.

This clonotype was recorded many times. The J gene is TRBJ2-5, the V gene TRBV27, with D unresolved. This CDR3 has 13 residues. V gave up 6 bases and J gave up 5 bases, with 13 bases separating them. Germline CDR1 reads MNHEY; CDR2 reads SMNVEV (reference sequence). This CDR3 reads CASSYGIGETQYF. In nucleotides, the CDR3 is TGTGCCAGCAGCTACGGAATCGGGGAGACCCAGTACTTC.

In its sample, this clonotype was seen many times. This chain uses TRBV29-1 with TRBJ1-2; TRBD1 might be the D (6 bases). The CDR3 has 12 amino acids. The germline gives CDR1 SQVTM, CDR2 ANQGSEA. V was cut by 1 base and J by 8 bases, with 11 bases left in between. CDR3 region: CSVEGRGKGYTF. The CDR3 DNA is TGCAGCGTTGAAGGCAGGGGAAAGGGCTACACCTTC.

About this clonotype: This sequence may be a read error, since a much larger clone differs from it by one base. The chain links TRBV10-1 to TRBJ1-1, with D perhaps TRBD1 (5 bases). There are 13 residues in the CDR3. Germline CDR1 is WNHNN and CDR2 is SYGVQD (reference sequence). In DNA form, the CDR3 reads TGCGCCAGCAGGGAGTCTCAGGGACCCGAAGCTTTCTTT. It yields the protein CASRESQGPEAFF.

This clonotype was recorded many times. The rearrangement joins TRBV28 to TRBJ2-5; 7 bases map to TRBD2. The V gene's germline CDR1 is MDHEN and CDR2 SYDVKM. The CDR3 has 14 amino acids. V shed 6 bases, J shed 5 bases, and the junction held 9 bases outside the gene matches. The CDR3 loop is CASRSSGGFETQYF. CDR3 coding DNA: TGTGCCAGCAGGTCTAGCGGAGGGTTCGAGACCCAGTACTTC. The whole variable domain, filled in from reference TRBV28 and TRBJ2-5, reads DVKVTQSSRYLVKRTGEKVFLECVQDMDHENMFWYRQDPGLGLRLIYFSYDVKMKEKGDIPEGYSVSREKKERFSLILESASTNQTSMYLCASRSSGGFETQYFGPGTRLLVL.

This clonotype was seen many times. The J gene is TRBJ1-2, the V gene TRBV5-6; 10 nucleotides line up with TRBD1. The CDR3 covers 13 residues. J gave up 7 bases and V 5 bases, and 5 bases lay outside the gene matches. In germline, CDR1 is SGHDT, CDR2 YYEEEE. CDR3 residues: CASRTGGAGGYTF. DNA for the CDR3: TGTGCCAGCAGGACAGGGGGCGCCGGTGGCTACACCTTC.

Note on this clonotype: This may be a read error: a much more frequent sequence differs by one nucleotide. As the CDR3 is not closed by the conserved phenylalanine or tryptophan, this likely results from a read error. CDR3: CSAQTGNGYTL. Here the CDR3 DNA reads TGCAGTGCCCAGACAGGGAATGGCTACACCCTC. The J gene is TRBJ1-2, the V gene TRBV20-1; 7 nucleotides align to TRBD1. The CDR3 loop spans 11 amino acids. V shed 6 bases and J 6 bases; nucleotides not matched to a gene: 4. Looked up from germline, CDR1 is DFQATT and CDR2 is SNEGSKA (reference sequence).

This clonotype appeared many times. The rearrangement joins TRBV5-1 to TRBJ1-2; 7 bases agree with TRBD1. CDR1 SGHRS and CDR2 YFSETQ come from the germline V gene. The CDR3 totals 12 residues. Trimming took 4 bases from V and 8 from J; bases not matched to a gene: 5. The CDR3 spells CASSQDRAGYTF. Written as DNA, the CDR3 is TGCGCCAGCAGCCAAGACAGGGCGGGCTACACCTTC.

This clonotype was observed many times. The rearrangement joins TRBV30 to TRBJ2-7; D remains ambiguous. Per germline, CDR1 GTSNPN and CDR2 SVGIG (reference sequence). The length of the CDR3 is 12 residues. Between the trimmed V and J ends, which lost 3 bases and 6 bases, there was a span of 12 bases. CDR3 protein: CAWSVSRSEQYF. The CDR3, as DNA: TGTGCCTGGAGCGTATCTAGATCCGAGCAGTACTTC.

J is TRBJ2-1 and V is TRBV20-1, with D perhaps TRBD1 or TRBD2 (6 bases each). The germline CDR1 and CDR2 sequences are DFQATT and SNEGSKA (reference sequence). The V gene lost 5 bases and the J gene lost 1 base, with 12 bases spanning the gap. The CDR3 runs to 14 residues. The CDR3 DNA sequence: TGCAGTGCTTCGCTAGGGGGGTCCTACAATGAGCAGTTCTTC. Its protein product is CSASLGGSYNEQFF.

CDR3 in amino acids: CASSQEYLGSPLHF. As DNA, the CDR3 is TGTGCCAGCAGCCAAGAGTATCTCGGTTCACCCCTCCACTTT. The J gene is TRBJ1-6, the V gene TRBV4-2; D is uncertain. Between the trimmed V and J ends, which lost 0 bases and 9 bases, there was a span of 9 bases. This CDR3 comprises 14 residues. Germline lookup yields CDR1 LGHNA and CDR2 YNFKEQ.

There are many counts of this clonotype. The V and J genes are TRBV6-2 or TRBV6-3 and TRBJ2-1; 7 positions match TRBD1. CDR1 is MNHEY, CDR2 SVGEGT, per germline. The length of the CDR3 is 15 residues. Losses at the gene ends were 6 bases for V and 2 bases for J; bases not matched to a gene: 7. In DNA, the CDR3 is TGTGCCAGCAGCCAGGCCGGGACAGCCTACAATGAGCAGTTCTTC. Translating gives CASSQAGTAYNEQFF.

As regards this clonotype: With a much larger clone just one base away, this may be a read error. This chain links TRBV5-1 with TRBJ2-3, with TRBD1 matching over 7 bases. The CDR3 loop spans 13 amino acids. The germline V gene encodes CDR1 SGHRS and CDR2 YFSETQ. CDR3 region: CASSFDRADAQYF. The CDR3 bases are TGCGCCAGCAGCTTCGACAGGGCAGATGCGCAGTATTTT.

The chain links TRBV20-1 to TRBJ2-1; possibly TRBD1 for D (5 bases). CDR1 DFQATT and CDR2 SNEGSKA come from the germline V gene (reference sequence). The length of the CDR3 is 13 residues. The V end lost 3 bases, the J end lost 5 bases, and 11 bases lay between the germline ends. CDR3 amino acids: CSASRENHNEQFF. The CDR3 nucleotides are TGCAGTGCTAGCAGGGAAAATCACAATGAGCAGTTCTTC.

With regard to this clonotype: A read error may explain this, as a much larger clone is one base away. The genes are TRBV4-1 and TRBJ2-7, with TRBD2 matching over 10 bases. The V gene end was trimmed by 1 base and the J gene end by 5 bases; junction bases not matched to a gene: 5. The CDR3 loop spans 15 amino acids. The germline V gene has CDR1 MGHRA and CDR2 YSYEKL. The CDR3 DNA is TGCGCCAGCAGCCAAGTATTAGCGGGAGGAGACGAGCAGTACTTC. It is translated as CASSQVLAGGDEQYF.

This clonotype has a count of ten or more. The V and J genes are TRBV5-1 and TRBJ2-4; the D is unclear. CDR3 size: 15 residues. Per the germline V gene, CDR1 is SGHRS and CDR2 is YFSETQ. The ends were cut back, 0 bases at V and 0 bases at J, with 7 bases in the middle. The CDR3 reads CASSLDVLAKNIQYF. Written as DNA, the CDR3 is TGCGCCAGCAGCTTGGATGTGTTAGCCAAAAACATTCAGTACTTC.

This clonotype has a count of ten or more. The chain links TRBV5-5 to TRBJ2-3, with D uncertain. Germline CDR1 is SGHKS and CDR2 is YYEKEE (reference sequence). V was pared by 4 bases and J by 5 bases, with 11 bases between. CDR3 length equals 13 residues. CDR3: CASSPALEDTQYF. Written as DNA, the CDR3 is TGTGCCAGCAGCCCTGCTCTTGAAGATACGCAGTATTTT. Based on the CDR3 plus reference TRBV5-5 and TRBJ2-3, the full variable domain is DAGVTQSPTHLIKTRGQQVTLRCSPISGHKSVSWYQQVLGQGPQFIFQYYEKEERGRGNFPDRFSARQFPNYSSELNVNALLLGDSALYLCASSPALEDTQYFGPGTRLTVL.